This section outlines one T cell receptor (beta chain) sequence together with its context. Its antigen remains unidentified. Expansion with viral peptide pools was applied to antigen-specific CD4+ T cells by the ViraFEST assay prior to sequencing. The authors isolated CD4+ T cells after about 10 days of culture. Participants received two doses of either the BNT162b2 or mRNA-1273 vaccine. None of these healthy vaccinees had been infected with SARS-CoV-2 before vaccination. In culture with roughly 10 IU/ml IL-2 and 8 to 10 ug/ml peptides, PBMC were grown at 1.5 million to 2 million per well. This sample was included in a study of vaccination effects on CD4 cells after COVID-19. Study-level information: Samples that were drawn after vaccination came a median of 72 days after the second dose. Study-level points and caveats: By a late point after vaccination, infection- and vaccine-induced clones had shrunk markedly through clonal contraction.

Assay: immunoSEQ multiplex PCR; the TCRdb copy retains only in-frame clones and omits some. The data contain about 46,000 clones, about 76% of them singletons. Sequencing was performed on CD4+ T cells from PBMCs cultured with HCoV-OC43 spike peptides, taken after COVID-19 vaccination. Subset noted: HCoV-OC43 spike overlapping peptide pool stimulation. The origin of this receptor is a human donor who received a COVID-19 vaccine.

The chain's CDR3 is CASSPSGTGTDTQYF. CDR3 coding DNA: TGCGCCAGCAGCCCGTCCGGGACAGGCACAGATACGCAGTATTTT. J is TRBJ2-3 and V is TRBV5-1; 7 bases match TRBD1. J was trimmed by 1 base and V by 4 bases; bases with no gene match: 6. The CDR3 contains 15 residues. The germline gives CDR1 SGHRS, CDR2 YFSETQ.